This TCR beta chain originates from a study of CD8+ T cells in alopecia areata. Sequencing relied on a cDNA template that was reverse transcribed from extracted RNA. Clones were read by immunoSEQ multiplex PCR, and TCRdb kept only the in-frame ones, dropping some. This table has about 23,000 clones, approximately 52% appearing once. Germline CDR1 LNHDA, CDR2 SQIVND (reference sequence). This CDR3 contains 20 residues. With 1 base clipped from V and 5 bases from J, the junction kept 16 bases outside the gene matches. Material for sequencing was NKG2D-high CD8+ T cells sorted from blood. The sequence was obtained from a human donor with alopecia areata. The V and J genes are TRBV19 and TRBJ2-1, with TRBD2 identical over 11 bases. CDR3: CASSIGLGLADHLKDNEQFF. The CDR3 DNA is TGTGCCAGTAGTATAGGACTGGGACTAGCGGACCACTTAAAAGACAATGAGCAGTTCTTC.